The 8 T cell receptor beta chains below all came from one sample that was sequenced in a study of T cells in Graves' hyperthyroidism and ophthalmopathy. TCR beta CDR3 regions were amplified from RNA. A first-round RT-PCR of the TCR CDR3 used the HTBI primer set. TCRdb recomputed calls from the multiplex PCR reads with MiXCR, one row per CDR3 protein. The table lists roughly 580,000 distinct CDR3 sequences, 46% of them singletons. Source material: peripheral blood or thyroid tissue (not recorded which). These receptor sequences come from a woman between 18 and 29 years old with Graves' hyperthyroidism.

The chain recombines TRBV10-3 with TRBJ2-7; D is ambiguous. The CDR3 contains 13 residues. Germline V gene sequence: CDR1 ENHRY, CDR2 SYGVKD. Trimming cost V 3 bases and J 1 base, with 7 bases left between them. CDR3 residues: CAISEDFSYEQYF. DNA for the CDR3: TGTGCCATCAGTGAAGACTTTTCCTACGAGCAGTACTTC.

The chain has TRBV5-1 and TRBJ1-4; D call uncertain. V lost 5 bases, J lost 5 bases, and 7 bases lay in between. The CDR3 covers 12 residues. The germline V gene encodes CDR1 SGHRS and CDR2 YFSETQ. CDR3 DNA: TGCGCCAGCAGGAACGTAAATGAAAAACTGTTTTTT. The encoded protein is CASRNVNEKLFF.

The rearrangement joins TRBV7-9 to TRBJ1-4; D is unresolved. Germline V CDR1 and CDR2: SEHNR, FQNEAQ (reference sequence). The CDR3 sequence is 15 residues long. V lost 6 bases and J 1 base, leaving 12 bases between the germline ends. CDR3 loop: CASSEGLRTNEKLFF. In DNA form, the CDR3 reads TGTGCCAGCAGTGAAGGTCTAAGAACTAATGAAAAACTGTTTTTT.

The chain links TRBV10-3 to TRBJ2-7, with a possible D match to TRBD2 (6 bases). This CDR3 comprises 15 residues. Looked up from germline, CDR1 is ENHRY and CDR2 is SYGVKD. Trimming cost V 6 bases and J 1 base, with 16 bases left between them. CDR3 protein: CAISLRGPPSYEQYF. CDR3 nucleotide sequence: TGTGCCATCAGCCTGCGGGGACCACCTTCCTACGAGCAGTACTTC.

This clonotype was detected many times. The chain is built from TRBV7-2 and TRBJ2-6, with D possibly TRBD1 on 5 matching bases. In germline, CDR1 is SGHTA, CDR2 FQGNSA. V dropped 5 bases and J dropped 0 bases, with 8 bases sitting between them. The CDR3 is 15 residues long. The CDR3 sequence: CASSTTASGANVLTF. The CDR3 DNA reads as TGTGCCAGCAGCACGACAGCCTCTGGGGCCAACGTCCTGACTTTC. Filled out from reference TRBV7-2 and TRBJ2-6, the complete variable domain reads GAGVSQSPSNKVTEKGKDVELRCDPISGHTALYWYRQSLGQGLEFLIYFQGNSAPDKSGLPSDRFSAERTGGSVSTLTIQRTQQEDSAVYLCASSTTASGANVLTFGAGSRLTVL.

The gene calls are TRBV20-1 and TRBJ1-1; no definite D call. The CDR3 length is 11 residues. Trimming pared 6 bases from V and 5 bases from J, leaving 10 bases between. Germline V gene lookup returns CDR1 DFQATT and CDR2 SNEGSKA (reference sequence). In nucleotides, the CDR3 is TGCAGTGCCCCGACCCAGACTGAAGCTTTCTTT. This encodes CSAPTQTEAFF.

In regard to this clonotype: This may stem from a read error, because a much larger clone lies one nucleotide away. V is TRBV6-2 or TRBV6-3 and J is TRBJ1-5; D is unclear. V was shortened by 6 bases and J by 5 bases, with 8 bases between the two germline ends. The CDR3 contains 12 residues. CDR1 and CDR2 (germline): MNHEY, SVGEGT. The CDR3 nucleotides read TGTGCCAGCAGGCCCCCTTATCAGCCCCAGCATTTT. It codes for CASRPPYQPQHF.

Turning to this clonotype: An end of the junction differs from the germline gene, which may be a read error. Written as DNA, the CDR3 is TGTGCCGTCAGGAAAGAAGGGGCTCGGGGCACTGAAGCTTTCTTT. Residues: CAVRKEGARGTEAFF. V usage is TRBV10-3 and J usage is TRBJ1-1; D may be TRBD1 (5 bases). Looked up from germline, CDR1 is ENHRY and CDR2 is SYGVKD. This CDR3 contains 15 residues.